This entry concerns a single TCR beta chain. This entry belongs to a study of blood T cell repertoires in COVID-19. For the study at large: COVID-19 samples, acute and convalescent, were from the United States, Italy and Spain. T cells, B-cell-depleted T cells, or PBMCs supplied cDNA or gDNA.

From germline, CDR1 is KGHSH and CDR2 LQKENI. The CDR3 has 16 residues. J was trimmed by 4 bases and V by 5 bases; bases with no gene match: 11. In the original analysis: Amplifying reference gene primers gave estimates of nucleated cell counts. TCRdb's table, derived via immunoSEQ multiplex PCR, lists solely in-frame clones and lacks some. V and J calls and clone size come straight from that table; D and trimming were deduced from the DNA. The sample lists more than 13,000 clones; around 90% were seen once. This chain links TRBV18 with TRBJ1-3, with TRBD1 matching 7 bases. The origin of this receptor is a human donor in a cohort sampled during active COVID-19. The sample taken for sequencing was peripheral blood. The CDR3 DNA sequence: TGTGCCAGCTCAACCAGACAGGGTCGGGGCGGAAACACCATATATTTT. Translated: CASSTRQGRGGNTIYF. Variable domain in full (rest from reference TRBV18 and TRBJ1-3): NAGVMQNPRHLVRRRGQEARLRCSPMKGHSHVYWYRQLPEEGLKFMVYLQKENIIDESGMPKERFSAEFPKEGPSILRIQQVVRGDSAAYFCASSTRQGRGGNTIYFGEGSWLTVV.